The 25 T cell receptor beta chains below all came from one sample that was sequenced in a study of blood T cell repertoires in COVID-19. Sequencing was performed with immunoSEQ multiplex PCR; in TCRdb, only in-frame clones are kept and a portion is missing. The table shows around 41,000 clones, with around 82% occurring only once. The sample consisted of peripheral blood. All receptors come from an elderly woman with active or convalescent COVID-19.

The genes are TRBV9 and TRBJ2-1; a weak D match, TRBD1 (6 bases). Trimming took off 1 base at V and 1 base at J, with 12 bases between the two ends. Germline loops: CDR1 SGDLS, CDR2 YYNGEE. The CDR3 sequence is 16 residues long. DNA of the CDR3: TGTGCCAGCAGCGTAAGTGCCCAGGGGTCCTACAATGAGCAGTTCTTC. The encoded protein is CASSVSAQGSYNEQFF.

The V and J genes are TRBV21-1 and TRBJ2-1; whether TRBD2, the table's D call, matches the DNA was not checked. TRBV21-1 is a pseudogene locus. The CDR3 runs to 17 residues. CDR3 bases: TGTGCCAGCAGCAAAGACAACGGGAGGGGTTACTACAATGAGCAGTTCTTC. This encodes CASSKDNGRGYYNEQFF.

The chain is built from TRBV10-3 and TRBJ2-7; 7 bases are a match to TRBD1. The V gene end was trimmed by 10 bases and the J gene end by 0 bases; junction bases not matched to a gene: 3. This CDR3 contains 12 residues. Looked up from germline, CDR1 is ENHRY and CDR2 is SYGVKD. CDR3 nucleotide sequence: TGTGCCACCCAGGGGGACTCCTACGAGCAGTACTTC. Its protein product is CATQGDSYEQYF.

This CDR3 reads CATSLTGGLFSGEQFF. The CDR3 region has the DNA TGTGCCACCAGTTTAACGGGGGGATTATTTTCGGGGGAGCAGTTCTTC. The chain combines TRBV24-1 with TRBJ2-1, with 7 bases lining up with TRBD2. Germline loops: CDR1 KGHDR, CDR2 SFDVKD. This CDR3 spans 16 amino acids. The junction had 17 bases not matched to a gene; V was cut back by 6 bases and J by 10 bases.

This sequence joins TRBV3-1 (or the pseudogene TRBV3-2) and TRBJ2-3; possibly TRBD1 for D (6 bases). Trimming left V 6 bases short and J 0 bases short, with 16 bases between. Per germline, CDR1 LGHDT and CDR2 YNNKEL (reference sequence). This CDR3 comprises 16 residues. CDR3 sequence (DNA): TGTGCCAGCAGAATGGACAGCAGGTTCAGCACAGATACGCAGTATTTT. Translated: CASRMDSRFSTDTQYF.

The CDR3 DNA reads TGCGCCAGCAACCCGGGACAGGGCCACGAGCAGTACTTC. This translates into CASNPGQGHEQYF. The chain is built from TRBV5-1 and TRBJ2-7; 9 nucleotides line up with TRBD1. Looked up from germline, CDR1 is SGHRS and CDR2 is YFSETQ. V dropped 6 bases and J dropped 5; count of bases not matched to a gene: 6. The CDR3 has 13 residues.

The V call is TRBV2, the J call TRBJ2-1; 13 nucleotides line up with TRBD2. The CDR3 extends over 15 amino acids. Germline V lookup: CDR1 SNHLY, CDR2 FYNNEI. V was clipped by 6 bases and J by 6 bases; unmatched bases: 5. Here the CDR3 reads CASRALAGGFNEQFF. CDR3 bases: TGTGCCAGCAGAGCACTAGCGGGAGGGTTCAATGAGCAGTTCTTC.

This clone was recorded once. The genes are TRBV6-1 and TRBJ1-1, with no clear D. Per germline, CDR1 MNHNS and CDR2 SASEGT. Trimming removed 2 bases from V and 1 base from J, with 14 bases in between. The CDR3 length is 16 residues. The DNA for the CDR3 is TGTGCCAGCAGTGAACAAGCGGCAGGAGCGAACACTGAAGCTTTCTTT. Protein product: CASSEQAAGANTEAFF.

This clone is a singleton in its sample. V and J are TRBV9 and TRBJ2-2; D possibly corresponds to TRBD2 (5 bases). This CDR3 has 16 residues. Trimming pared 2 bases from V and 6 bases from J, leaving 17 bases between. The germline V gene encodes CDR1 SGDLS and CDR2 YYNGEE. The CDR3 DNA reads as TGTGCCAGCAGCGTGGACCCACGATTGAGGGCCGGGGAGCTGTTTTTT. It encodes CASSVDPRLRAGELFF. Drawing the rest from reference TRBV9 and TRBJ2-2, the complete variable domain is DSGVTQTPKHLITATGQRVTLRCSPRSGDLSVYWYQQSLDQGLQFLIQYYNGEERAKGNILERFSAQQFPDLHSELNLSSLELGDSALYFCASSVDPRLRAGELFFGEGSRLTVL.

The V gene is TRBV30, the J gene TRBJ2-1, with 10 bases lining up with TRBD1. The CDR3 runs to 15 residues. The trim removed 3 bases at V and 4 bases at J, leaving 6 bases unmatched. Germline CDR1 is GTSNPN and CDR2 is SVGIG (reference sequence). The CDR3, as DNA: TGTGCCTGGAGAAAAGACAGGGGGCTTTACAATGAGCAGTTCTTC. Translating gives CAWRKDRGLYNEQFF.

The chain carries TRBV25-1 and TRBJ2-3; D not resolved. In germline, CDR1 is MGHDK, CDR2 SYGVNS. Trimming left V 4 bases short and J 0 bases short, with 11 bases between. The length of the CDR3 is 15 residues. The CDR3 DNA is TGTGCCAGCAGTGTAAGGAGCATTAGCACAGATACGCAGTATTTT. This translates into CASSVRSISTDTQYF.

The V gene is TRBV6-1, the J gene TRBJ1-5; a possible D gene is TRBD1 (6 bases). The CDR3 spans 16 residues. Trimming shortened V by 3 bases and J by 4 bases, and 16 bases separated the two germline ends. In germline, CDR1 is MNHNS, CDR2 SASEGT. CDR3 in amino acids: CASSEASGARNQPQHF. DNA for the CDR3: TGTGCCAGCAGTGAGGCGTCAGGGGCACGGAATCAGCCCCAGCATTTT.

The CDR3 protein is CASSLAGGVGNEQFF. CDR3 DNA: TGCGCCAGCAGCTTGGCAGGGGGCGTTGGGAATGAGCAGTTCTTC. This sequence joins TRBV5-1 and TRBJ2-1, with 8 bases aligning to TRBD1. The trim removed 0 bases at V and 7 bases at J, leaving 6 bases unmatched. Germline values: CDR1 SGHRS, CDR2 YFSETQ. This CDR3 is 15 amino acids long.

The V call is TRBV6-1, the J call TRBJ1-4, with 7 bases identical to TRBD1. V shed 3 bases, J shed 8 bases, and the junction held 15 bases outside the gene matches. Germline values: CDR1 MNHNS, CDR2 SASEGT. The CDR3 runs to 17 residues. CDR3: CASSDSARGFEREKLFF. Written as DNA, the CDR3 is TGTGCCAGCAGTGATAGTGCCAGGGGGTTTGAGAGGGAAAAACTGTTTTTT.

The chain couples TRBV7-9 to TRBJ1-6; TRBD1 aligns across 7 bases. V lost 2 bases, J lost 9 bases, and 10 bases stayed unmatched. Germline CDR1 reads SEHNR; CDR2 reads FQNEAQ (reference sequence). This CDR3 spans 16 amino acids. Here the CDR3 DNA reads TGTGCCAGCAGCTTATTGAGACAGGGCGTTCGTTCACCCCTCCACTTT. It yields the protein CASSLLRQGVRSPLHF. The full variable domain, with the rest looked up from reference TRBV7-9 and TRBJ1-6, is DTGVSQNPRHKITKRGQNVTFRCDPISEHNRLYWYRQTLGQGPEFLTYFQNEAQLEKSRLLSDRFSAERPKGSFSTLEIQRTEQGDSAMYLCASSLLRQGVRSPLHFGNGTRLTVT.

This clone is a singleton in its sample. This CDR3 reads CASIPGGSGTFYGYTF. CDR3 in DNA: TGTGCCAGTATCCCTGGTGGTAGCGGGACCTTCTATGGCTACACCTTC. The chain is built from TRBV19 and TRBJ1-2, with a weak D call TRBD1 (5 bases). Trimming removed 7 bases from V and 4 bases from J, with 22 bases in between. CDR1 and CDR2 (germline): LNHDA, SQIVND (reference sequence). CDR3 length: 16 residues.

V and J are TRBV28 and TRBJ1-2; D uncertain. The germline V and J ends were trimmed by 8 bases and 7 bases, with 14 bases remaining between them. The CDR3 totals 12 residues. The germline CDR1 and CDR2 sequences are MDHEN and SYDVKM. CDR3 sequence (DNA): TGTGCCAGCGGCCCCCAGGTCTTTGGCTACACCTTC. Protein product: CASGPQVFGYTF.

The genes are TRBV7-3 and TRBJ2-1, with 9 bases fitting TRBD2. Germline loops: CDR1 SGHTA, CDR2 FQGTGA. V lost 3 bases and J lost 5; bases outside the gene matches: 2. The CDR3 consists of 14 residues. In DNA, the CDR3 is TGTGCCAGCAGCTTCATAGCGGGGGACAATGAGCAGTTCTTC. Protein: CASSFIAGDNEQFF.

This chain connects TRBV10-3 to TRBJ2-4; TRBD2 matches at 12 bases. The J segment lost 6 bases and the V segment lost 2 bases, leaving 8 bases of the junction unmatched. From germline, CDR1 is ENHRY and CDR2 SYGVKD. This CDR3 is built from 17 residues. The CDR3 loop is CAISEDLAGGPGNIQYF. DNA for the CDR3: TGTGCCATCAGTGAGGATCTAGCGGGAGGGCCGGGAAACATTCAGTACTTC.

The gene calls are TRBV11-2 and TRBJ2-3; 10 positions match TRBD2. With 1 base clipped from V and 4 bases from J, the junction kept 5 bases outside the gene matches. Germline V lookup: CDR1 SGHAT, CDR2 FQNNGV. The CDR3 is 16 residues long. The DNA of the CDR3 is TGTGCCAGCAGCTTAGGGAATAGCGGGAGGCCAGATACGCAGTATTTT. Translating gives CASSLGNSGRPDTQYF.

The V call is TRBV5-6, the J call TRBJ1-1, with D perhaps matching TRBD1 (6 bases). The CDR3 covers 14 residues. V shed 4 bases and J shed 0 bases, with 10 bases lying between them. CDR1 is SGHDT, CDR2 YYEEEE, per germline. The CDR3 spells CASSRWDMNTEAFF. The CDR3, as DNA: TGTGCCAGCAGCCGGTGGGACATGAACACTGAAGCTTTCTTT. The variable domain in full, with the rest retrieved from reference TRBV5-6 and TRBJ1-1, is DAGVTQSPTHLIKTRGQQVTLRCSPKSGHDTVSWYQQALGQGPQFIFQYYEEEERQRGNFPDRFSGHQFPNYSSELNVNALLLGDSALYLCASSRWDMNTEAFFGQGTRLTVV.

This chain uses TRBV6-5 with TRBJ2-5; a weak D match, TRBD2 (5 bases). Germline lookup yields CDR1 MNHEY and CDR2 SVGAGI. The ends were cut back, 4 bases at V and 4 bases at J, with 19 bases in the middle. The CDR3 loop spans 16 amino acids. CDR3 residues: CASSSWTRGEGETQYF. CDR3 nucleotide sequence: TGTGCCAGCAGTTCGTGGACGCGCGGTGAGGGAGAGACCCAGTACTTC.

This chain uses TRBV7-2 with TRBJ2-7; D possibly corresponds to TRBD1 (7 bases). This CDR3 comprises 15 residues. Germline CDR1 and CDR2: SGHTA and FQGNSA. V was cut by 1 base and J by 3 bases, with 13 bases left in between. The CDR3 protein is CASSLDGGGFYEQYF. The CDR3, as DNA: TGTGCCAGCAGCTTAGACGGAGGGGGCTTCTACGAGCAGTACTTC.

The chain links TRBV18 to TRBJ2-1; TRBD1 is a possible D gene (6 bases). CDR3 size: 14 residues. Germline CDR1 and CDR2: KGHSH and LQKENI. Trimming pared 2 bases from V and 7 bases from J, leaving 12 bases between. CDR3 sequence reads: CASSPSTGRNEQFF. The CDR3 DNA is TGTGCCAGCTCACCATCCACAGGGCGTAATGAGCAGTTCTTC.

The genes are TRBV7-9 and TRBJ2-5, with TRBD1 identical over 11 bases. Germline CDR1 and CDR2: SEHNR and FQNEAQ (reference sequence). Trimming at V came to 6 bases and at J to 4 bases, leaving 4 bases not matched to a gene. There are 14 residues in the CDR3. The CDR3 is CASRFGTGGETQYF. The CDR3 nucleotides read TGTGCCAGCAGGTTCGGGACAGGGGGAGAGACCCAGTACTTC.